These 2 T cell receptor beta chains were sequenced from one sample in a study of T cell changes during pregnancy in multiple sclerosis. Produced via immunoSEQ multiplex PCR; TCRdb's table is partial and in-frame only. Here the sample spans 99,000 or so clones, 80% to 95% being singletons. Sample: peripheral blood, taken after pregnancy. The receptors stem from a female donor with multiple sclerosis, enrolled in a pregnancy study.

V and J are TRBV28 and TRBJ1-5, with 8 bases fitting TRBD1. CDR1 is MDHEN, CDR2 SYDVKM, per germline. Trimming took 3 bases from V and 6 from J; bases not matched to a gene: 10. The CDR3 sequence is 16 residues long. CDR3 in DNA: TGTGCCAGCAGTTTTGGCTCCGACAGGGGTAGTCAGCCCCAGCATTTT. The encoded protein is CASSFGSDRGSQPQHF.

The chain is built from TRBV7-3 and TRBJ2-1; 12 bases line up with TRBD2. Trimming took 5 bases from V and 4 from J; bases not matched to a gene: 3. This CDR3 is 15 amino acids long. Looked up from germline, CDR1 is SGHTA and CDR2 is FQGTGA. CDR3 coding DNA: TGTGCCAGCAGCCAACTAGCGGGAGGTTACAATGAGCAGTTCTTC. Its translation: CASSQLAGGYNEQFF.